This TCR beta chain was captured in a study of CD8 T cells in Susac syndrome. RNA in amounts of about 0.5 to 1 ug was reverse transcribed with random hexamers. Amplification of TCR beta CDR3 spanned 54 Vbeta and 13 Jbeta via immunoSEQ multiplex PCR. In TCRdb, the immunoSEQ multiplex PCR reads were re-called with MiXCR into one record per CDR3 protein. The sample contains around 230,000 distinct CDR3 sequences, 95% of which appear only once. Germline V gives CDR1 MDHEN, CDR2 SYDVKM. Trimming took off 5 bases at V and 6 bases at J, with 19 bases between the two ends. CDR3 size: 15 residues. The clonotype was recovered from a human donor with multiple sclerosis. The sample comprised CD4+ T cells from PBMCs. V usage is TRBV28 and J usage is TRBJ2-5, with D perhaps assigned TRBD1 or TRBD2 (6 bases each). CDR3 loop: CASSPRDNLRQTQYF. CDR3 sequence (DNA): TGTGCCAGCAGTCCGCGGGACAATCTAAGACAGACCCAGTACTTC.